This TCR beta chain was recorded in a study of CXCR3-negative and CXCR3-positive naive CD8 T cells. Study details: Summed over all libraries, TRB reads came to around 140 million, with about 1.5 +/- 0.3 million per library.

With UMI labels, 5' RACE was used to prepare the TRB cDNA libraries. From its re-call of the 5' RACE reads, TCRdb lists each CDR3 protein once, without DNA. Recorded for this sample: 45,000 to 55,000 distinct CDR3 sequences. Investigators sorted each CD8+ T cell subset in triplicate, taking around 290,000 cells each time. Points on this clonotype: The antigen remains undetermined.

Study-wide results and limits: Comparably high diversity marked both naive subsets, whereas memory CD8+ cells had much lower diversity.

The CDR3 is 14 amino acids. Germline V lookup: CDR1 SQVTM, CDR2 ANQGSEA. The sequenced sample was memory CD8+ T cells from blood. The origin of this receptor is a human donor in good health. Some clones in this sample may be carry-over from other donors' samples. V usage is TRBV29-1 and J usage is TRBJ2-1. This CDR3 is CSVVVGMGSYEQFF.